These T cell receptor beta chains were read from a single sample in a study of CD8 T cells in ankylosing spondylitis. TCRdb ran MiXCR on the 5' RACE reads and lists one entry per CDR3 protein. Among approximately 240,000 distinct CDR3 sequences listed, roughly a tenth were seen once. The sample consisted of blood, either unsorted or a sorted T cell fraction (not recorded which). The origin of the receptors is a male donor with ankylosing spondylitis or in good health (not recorded which). The CDR3 runs from the conserved cysteine through the conserved F or W.

v_call	cdr3_aa
TRBV13	CASSPRDHSYEQYF
TRBV3-1	CASSPGLSEAFF
TRBV7-2	CASSLGPYRQDNQPQHF
TRBV20-1	CSAVGRDLSYNEQFF
TRBV7-2	CASTREGQEYGYTF
TRBV24-1	CATQGADRETQYF
TRBV30	CAGAAGPTEAFF
TRBV20-1	CSAKGLAGRETQYF
TRBV20-1	CSARPINSNQPQHF
TRBV11-2	CASSSLIKNEQFF
TRBV7-9	CASSFRRGSSYEQYF
TRBV12-3/TRBV12-4	CASSLGAGAGANVLTF
TRBV12-3/TRBV12-4	CASTLGQEKLFF
TRBV30	CAWSLEDSNTGELFF
TRBV5-1	CASSFIANPGDTEAFF
TRBV12-3/TRBV12-4	CASRDTGGSSYNEQFF
TRBV2	CASQGHDSHYGYTF
TRBV12-3/TRBV12-4	CASSYRTSGRASRYEQYF
TRBV6-5	CASSSSGGHQPQHF
TRBV3-1	CASCKPVQWNNEQFF
TRBV7-8	CASSSRTGTGSYNEQFF
TRBV5-1	CASSPGAGLSYEQYF
TRBV6-1	CASRLINGGGYTF
TRBV20-1	CSARDLRPLTDTQYF
TRBV12-3/TRBV12-4	CASSLQRPPSHEQYF
TRBV24-1	CATSSYDTDTQYF
TRBV29-1	CSVDGANYGYTF
TRBV5-1	CASSLGQGAWEQYF
TRBV10-3	CAISESGLANYGYTF
TRBV5-4	CASTGTEYNEQFF
TRBV29-1	CSVYPGGNEQFF